Following are 12 T cell receptor beta chains from one sample sequenced in a study of T cell changes during pregnancy in multiple sclerosis. TCRdb's copy holds only in-frame clones and misses some; the assay was immunoSEQ multiplex PCR. The table includes some 40,000 clones, 90% detected once. Sequenced material: CD4+ T cells from peripheral blood mononuclear cells, taken in the second trimester of pregnancy. These receptors all come from a female donor with multiple sclerosis, enrolled in a pregnancy study.

The gene calls are TRBV6-5 and TRBJ1-2; 8 positions match TRBD1. The CDR3 is 16 amino acids. Germline lookup yields CDR1 MNHEY and CDR2 SVGAGI. With 3 bases clipped from V and 4 bases from J, the junction kept 10 bases outside the gene matches. The CDR3, as DNA: TGTGCCAGCAGTTATTTTGACAGGGGCCCCAGCTATGGCTACACCTTC. This codes for CASSYFDRGPSYGYTF.

The chain employs TRBV25-1 and TRBJ1-1; TRBD1 is a possible D gene (6 bases). The CDR3 has 14 amino acids. Trimming cost V 6 bases and J 1 base, with 12 bases left between them. CDR1 and CDR2 (germline): MGHDK, SYGVNS. Here the CDR3 reads CASRPNRENTEAFF. The CDR3 region has the DNA TGTGCCAGCAGACCTAACAGGGAGAACACTGAAGCTTTCTTT. Together with reference TRBV25-1 and TRBJ1-1, the CDR3 gives the full variable domain: EADIYQTPRYLVIGTGKKITLECSQTMGHDKMYWYQQDPGMELHLIHYSYGVNSTEKGDLSSESTVSRIRTEHFPLTLESARPSHTSQYLCASRPNRENTEAFFGQGTRLTVV.

The chain recombines TRBV5-1 with TRBJ2-7; 7 nucleotides agree with TRBD1. Germline CDR1 reads SGHRS; CDR2 reads YFSETQ. After removal of 0 bases from V and 2 bases from J, the junction contained 11 bases not matched to a gene. The CDR3 is 17 residues long. CDR3 coding DNA: TGCGCCAGCAGCTTGGGGGTTACTACGACAGGGACCTACGAGCAGTACTTC. It codes for CASSLGVTTTGTYEQYF.

This sequence joins TRBV28 and TRBJ2-1, with TRBD1 matching over 8 bases. From germline, CDR1 is MDHEN and CDR2 SYDVKM. CDR3 size: 13 residues. J gave up 6 bases and V 3 bases, and 1 base lay outside the gene matches. CDR3 amino acids: CASSLDRANEQFF. The CDR3, as DNA: TGTGCCAGCAGTTTGGACAGGGCCAATGAGCAGTTCTTC.

V and J are TRBV12-5 and TRBJ1-1, with a tentative D call TRBD1 (5 bases). CDR1 and CDR2 from the germline V gene are LGHNT and FRNRAP. This CDR3 has 15 amino acids. V dropped 1 base and J dropped 3 bases, with 12 bases sitting between them. The DNA of the CDR3 is TGTGCTAGTGGTTTGGCCCACGGAGGGGACACTGAAGCTTTCTTT. Its protein product is CASGLAHGGDTEAFF. The whole variable domain, remainder taken from reference TRBV12-5 and TRBJ1-1, is DARVTQTPRHKVTEMGQEVTMRCQPILGHNTVFWYRQTMMQGLELLAYFRNRAPLDDSGMPKDRFSAEMPDATLATLKIQPSEPRDSAVYFCASGLAHGGDTEAFFGQGTRLTVV.

V gene TRBV6-5 combines with J gene TRBJ2-7; D remains unclear. Trimming pared 4 bases from V and 4 bases from J, leaving 5 bases between. Looked up from germline, CDR1 is MNHEY and CDR2 is SVGAGI. The CDR3 spans 11 residues. CDR3 nucleotides: TGTGCCAGCAGTTCAATGTACGAGCAGTACTTC. It codes for CASSSMYEQYF.

This chain connects TRBV6-6 to TRBJ2-3; 9 bases are a match to TRBD2. Germline CDR1 and CDR2: MNHNY and SVGAGI (reference sequence). CDR3 length: 16 residues. Trimming removed 2 bases from V and 2 bases from J; junction bases left unmatched: 5. CDR3 amino acids: CASSYGRGRATDTQYF. The CDR3 bases are TGTGCCAGCAGTTACGGACGCGGGAGGGCCACAGATACGCAGTATTTT.

This clone was seen only once. The CDR3 bases are TGTGCCAGCAGCTTAGTGGCAAGGACAGGGGTGAACACTGAAGCTTTCTTT. As protein: CASSLVARTGVNTEAFF. This rearrangement joins TRBV11-2 to TRBJ1-1; 9 nucleotides match TRBD1. J was trimmed by 0 bases and V by 1 base; bases with no gene match: 6. The length of the CDR3 is 17 residues. Per the germline V gene, CDR1 is SGHAT and CDR2 is FQNNGV.

V is TRBV9 and J is TRBJ2-1, with a tentative D call TRBD2 (6 bases). Trimming pared 0 bases from V and 4 bases from J, leaving 20 bases between. Per germline, CDR1 SGDLS and CDR2 YYNGEE. This CDR3 is 18 amino acids long. CDR3 bases: TGTGCCAGCAGCGTAGCCCCTATCGGAGCGGGTGTTTACAATGAGCAGTTCTTC. It encodes CASSVAPIGAGVYNEQFF.

The J gene is TRBJ2-1, the V gene TRBV18; 15 bases are a match to TRBD2. CDR3 size: 17 residues. Germline V CDR1 and CDR2: KGHSH, LQKENI. V dropped 0 bases and J dropped 3; count of bases not matched to a gene: 0. CDR3 bases: TGTGCCAGCTCACCACCGGGACTAGCGGGAGGCTACAATGAGCAGTTCTTC. Translated, it gives CASSPPGLAGGYNEQFF.

J is TRBJ2-7 and V is TRBV12-5; unclear D gene. Per germline, CDR1 LGHNT and CDR2 FRNRAP. This CDR3 comprises 12 residues. The V and J ends lost 2 bases and 5 bases respectively, with 7 bases between them. For the CDR3, the DNA is TGTGCTAGTGGTTTGCTGCGTAACGAGCAGTACTTC. This translates into CASGLLRNEQYF.

The chain has TRBV19 and TRBJ1-5; D is unresolved. CDR3 length: 16 residues. CDR1 and CDR2 (germline): LNHDA, SQIVND (reference sequence). V lost 5 bases and J 0 bases, leaving 14 bases between the germline ends. The CDR3 region is CASSSERLYSNQPQHF. The CDR3 coding sequence is TGTGCCAGTAGTTCGGAACGACTCTATAGCAATCAGCCCCAGCATTTT.